The TCR beta chain described here comes from a study of blood T cell repertoires in COVID-19. The CDR3 has 14 residues. The germline gives CDR1 SGHRS, CDR2 YFSETQ. Losses at the gene ends were 4 bases for V and 6 bases for J; bases not matched to a gene: 9. In the original processing: Reference gene primer amplification gave nucleated cell count estimates. This table comes from immunoSEQ multiplex PCR, and its TCRdb copy is limited to in-frame clones, with some not included. That table gives V, J and clone size, and the DNA gave D and trimming. The sample shows roughly 170,000 clones, roughly 80% of them seen only once. Categorization into cohorts depended on clinical history that participants reported.

The V and J genes are TRBV5-1 and TRBJ1-1, with 7 bases fitting TRBD1. Material for sequencing was PBMCs or T cells enriched from blood (not recorded which). This TCR derives from a woman aged 40 to 50 with acute COVID-19. The CDR3: CASSREGQIAEAFF. The CDR3 DNA is TGCGCCAGCAGCCGAGAGGGACAGATTGCTGAAGCTTTCTTT.